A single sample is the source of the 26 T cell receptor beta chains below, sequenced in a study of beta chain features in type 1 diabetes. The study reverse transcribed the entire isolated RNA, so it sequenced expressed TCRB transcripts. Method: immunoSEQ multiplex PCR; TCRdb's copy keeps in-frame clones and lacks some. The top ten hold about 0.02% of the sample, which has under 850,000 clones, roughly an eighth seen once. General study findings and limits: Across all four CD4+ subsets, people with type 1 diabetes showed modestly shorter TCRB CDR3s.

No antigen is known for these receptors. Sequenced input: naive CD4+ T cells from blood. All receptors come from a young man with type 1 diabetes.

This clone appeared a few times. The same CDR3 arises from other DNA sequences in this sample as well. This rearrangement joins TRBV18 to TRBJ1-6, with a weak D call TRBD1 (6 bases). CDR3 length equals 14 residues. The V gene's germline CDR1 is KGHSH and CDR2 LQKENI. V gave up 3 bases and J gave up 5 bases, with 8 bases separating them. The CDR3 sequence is CASSPKGDNSPLHF. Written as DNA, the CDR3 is TGTGCCAGCTCACCCAAGGGGGATAATTCACCCCTCCACTTT.

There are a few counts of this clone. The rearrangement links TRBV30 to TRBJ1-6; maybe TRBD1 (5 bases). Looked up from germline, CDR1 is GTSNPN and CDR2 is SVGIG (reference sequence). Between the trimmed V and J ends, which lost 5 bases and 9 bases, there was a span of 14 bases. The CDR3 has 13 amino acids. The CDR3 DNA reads TGTGCCTGGTCCCCCGTCGGGGGTTCACCCCTCCACTTT. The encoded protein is CAWSPVGGSPLHF.

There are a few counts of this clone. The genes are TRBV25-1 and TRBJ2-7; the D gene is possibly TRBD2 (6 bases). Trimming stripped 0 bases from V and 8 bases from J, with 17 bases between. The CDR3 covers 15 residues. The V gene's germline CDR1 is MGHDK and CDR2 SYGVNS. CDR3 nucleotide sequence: TGTGCCAGCAGTGAATATCGGGCAGGGAGGTATAAGCAGTACTTC. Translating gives CASSEYRAGRYKQYF.

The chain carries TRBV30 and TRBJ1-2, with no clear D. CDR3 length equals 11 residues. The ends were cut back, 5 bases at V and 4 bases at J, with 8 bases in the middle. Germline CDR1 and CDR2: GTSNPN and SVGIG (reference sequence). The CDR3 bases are TGTGCCTGGTCCAACTCCTATGGCTACACCTTC. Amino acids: CAWSNSYGYTF.

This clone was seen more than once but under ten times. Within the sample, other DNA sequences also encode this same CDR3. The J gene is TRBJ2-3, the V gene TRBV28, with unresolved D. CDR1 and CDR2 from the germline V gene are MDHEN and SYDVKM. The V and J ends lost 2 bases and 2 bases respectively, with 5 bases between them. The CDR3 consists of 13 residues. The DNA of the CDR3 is TGTGCCAGCAGTTTAAGGTCCACAGATACGCAGTATTTT. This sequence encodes CASSLRSTDTQYF.

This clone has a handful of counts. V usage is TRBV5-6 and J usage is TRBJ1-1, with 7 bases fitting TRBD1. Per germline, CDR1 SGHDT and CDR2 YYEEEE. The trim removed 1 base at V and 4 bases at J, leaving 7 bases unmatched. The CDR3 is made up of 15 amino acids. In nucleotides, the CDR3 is TGTGCCAGCAGCTTGCCGTACAGGGGATCCACTGAAGCTTTCTTT. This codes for CASSLPYRGSTEAFF.

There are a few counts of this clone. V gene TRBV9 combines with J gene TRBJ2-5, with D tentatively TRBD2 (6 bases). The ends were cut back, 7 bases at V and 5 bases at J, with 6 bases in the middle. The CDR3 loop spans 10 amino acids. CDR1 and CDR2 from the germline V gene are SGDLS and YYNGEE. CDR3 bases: TGTGCCAGCGGAGGGGAGACCCAGTACTTC. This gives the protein CASGGETQYF.

CDR3 coding DNA: TGTGCCAGCAGCGTAGCACTAGCGGCGAACACCGGGGAGCTGTTTTTT. Residues: CASSVALAANTGELFF. The chain has TRBV9 and TRBJ2-2; 8 bases are shared with TRBD2. The CDR3 spans 16 residues. The J segment lost 0 bases and the V segment lost 0 bases, leaving 1 base of the junction unmatched. CDR1 and CDR2 (germline): SGDLS, YYNGEE. Based on the CDR3 plus reference TRBV9 and TRBJ2-2, the full variable domain is DSGVTQTPKHLITATGQRVTLRCSPRSGDLSVYWYQQSLDQGLQFLIQYYNGEERAKGNILERFSAQQFPDLHSELNLSSLELGDSALYFCASSVALAANTGELFFGEGSRLTVL.

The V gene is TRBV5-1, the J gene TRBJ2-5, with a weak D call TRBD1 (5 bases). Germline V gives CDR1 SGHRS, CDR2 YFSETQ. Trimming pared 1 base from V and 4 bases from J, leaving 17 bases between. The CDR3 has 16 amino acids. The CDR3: CASSLSIGQGGETQYF. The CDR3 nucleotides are TGCGCCAGCAGCTTGTCCATAGGTCAGGGCGGAGAGACCCAGTACTTC.

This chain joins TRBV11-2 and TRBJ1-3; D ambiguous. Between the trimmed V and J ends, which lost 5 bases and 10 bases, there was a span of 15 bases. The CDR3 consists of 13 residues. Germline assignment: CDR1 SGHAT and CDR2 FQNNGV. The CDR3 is CASSLDLMRTIYF. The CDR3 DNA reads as TGTGCCAGCAGCCTGGACCTTATGAGGACCATATATTTT. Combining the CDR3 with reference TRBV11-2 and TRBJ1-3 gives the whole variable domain EAGVAQSPRYKIIEKRQSVAFWCNPISGHATLYWYQQILGQGPKLLIQFQNNGVVDDSQLPKDRFSAERLKGVDSTLKIQPAKLEDSAVYLCASSLDLMRTIYFGEGSWLTVV.

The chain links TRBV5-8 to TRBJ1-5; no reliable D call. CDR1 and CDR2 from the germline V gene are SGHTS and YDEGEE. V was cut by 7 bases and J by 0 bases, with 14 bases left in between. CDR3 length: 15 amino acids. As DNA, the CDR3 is TGTGCCAGCCGAGCCGGGGAAAATAGCAATCAGCCCCAGCATTTT. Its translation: CASRAGENSNQPQHF.

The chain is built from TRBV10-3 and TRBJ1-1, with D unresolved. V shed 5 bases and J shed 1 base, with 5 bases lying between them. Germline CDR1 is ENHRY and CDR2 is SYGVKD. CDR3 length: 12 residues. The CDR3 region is CAISIGNTEAFF. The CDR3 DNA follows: TGTGCCATCAGTATAGGGAACACTGAAGCTTTCTTT.

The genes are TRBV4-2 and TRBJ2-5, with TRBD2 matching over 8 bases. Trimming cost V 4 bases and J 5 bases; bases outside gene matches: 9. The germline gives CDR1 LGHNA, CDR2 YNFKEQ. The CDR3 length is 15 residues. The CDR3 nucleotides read TGTGCCAGCAGCCTAGGGGGACCTAGCGGGGAGACCCAGTACTTC. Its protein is CASSLGGPSGETQYF.

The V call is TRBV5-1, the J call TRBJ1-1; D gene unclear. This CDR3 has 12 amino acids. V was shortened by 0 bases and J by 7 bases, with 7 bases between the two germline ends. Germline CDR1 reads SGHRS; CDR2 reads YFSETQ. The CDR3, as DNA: TGCGCCAGCAGCTTGGTCGCAGGTGAAGCTTTCTTT. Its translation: CASSLVAGEAFF.

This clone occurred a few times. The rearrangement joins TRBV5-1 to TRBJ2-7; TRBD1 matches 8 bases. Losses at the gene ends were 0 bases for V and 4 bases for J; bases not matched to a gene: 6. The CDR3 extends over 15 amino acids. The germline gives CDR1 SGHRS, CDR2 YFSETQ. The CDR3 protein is CASSLEGQVSYEQYF. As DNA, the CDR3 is TGCGCCAGCAGCTTGGAGGGACAGGTTTCTTACGAGCAGTACTTC.

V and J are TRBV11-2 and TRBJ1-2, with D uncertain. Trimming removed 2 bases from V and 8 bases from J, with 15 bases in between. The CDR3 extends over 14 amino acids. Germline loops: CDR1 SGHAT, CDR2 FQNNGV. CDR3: CASSLHRSTEGYTF. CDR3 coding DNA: TGTGCCAGCAGCTTACATCGCTCGACGGAGGGCTACACCTTC.

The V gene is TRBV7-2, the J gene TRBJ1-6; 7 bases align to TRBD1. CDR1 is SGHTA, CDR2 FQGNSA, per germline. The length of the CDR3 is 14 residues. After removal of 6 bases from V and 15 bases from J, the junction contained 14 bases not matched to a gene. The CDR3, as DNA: TGTGCCAGCAGTCCGAGACAGGGTAGGGTAGGCCTCCACTTT. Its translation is CASSPRQGRVGLHF. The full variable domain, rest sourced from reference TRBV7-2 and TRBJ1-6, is GAGVSQSPSNKVTEKGKDVELRCDPISGHTALYWYRQSLGQGLEFLIYFQGNSAPDKSGLPSDRFSAERTGGSVSTLTIQRTQQEDSAVYLCASSPRQGRVGLHFGNGTRLTVT.

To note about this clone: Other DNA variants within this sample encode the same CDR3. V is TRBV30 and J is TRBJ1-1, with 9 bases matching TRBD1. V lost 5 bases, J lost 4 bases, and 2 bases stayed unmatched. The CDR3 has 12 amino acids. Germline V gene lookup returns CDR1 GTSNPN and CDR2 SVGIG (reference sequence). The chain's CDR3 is CAWDRGGTEAFF. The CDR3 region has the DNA TGTGCCTGGGACAGGGGGGGCACTGAAGCTTTCTTT.

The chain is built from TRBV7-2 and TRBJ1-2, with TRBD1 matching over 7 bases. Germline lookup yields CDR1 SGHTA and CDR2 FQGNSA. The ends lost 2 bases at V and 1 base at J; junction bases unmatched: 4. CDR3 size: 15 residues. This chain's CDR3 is CASSLYRDSNYGYTF. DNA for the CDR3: TGTGCCAGCAGCTTATATAGGGACAGTAACTATGGCTACACCTTC.

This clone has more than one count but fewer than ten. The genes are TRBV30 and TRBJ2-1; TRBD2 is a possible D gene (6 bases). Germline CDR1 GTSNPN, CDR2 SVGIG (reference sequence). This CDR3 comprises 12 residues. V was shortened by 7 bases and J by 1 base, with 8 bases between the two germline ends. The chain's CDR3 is CAFGGSYNEQFF. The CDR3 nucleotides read TGTGCCTTCGGGGGATCCTACAATGAGCAGTTCTTC.

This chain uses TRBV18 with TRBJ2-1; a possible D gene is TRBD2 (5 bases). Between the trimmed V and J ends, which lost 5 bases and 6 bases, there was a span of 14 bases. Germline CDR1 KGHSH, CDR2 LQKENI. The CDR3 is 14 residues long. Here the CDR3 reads CASSSDGIRNEQFF. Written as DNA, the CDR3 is TGTGCCAGCTCATCCGACGGGATCCGCAATGAGCAGTTCTTC.

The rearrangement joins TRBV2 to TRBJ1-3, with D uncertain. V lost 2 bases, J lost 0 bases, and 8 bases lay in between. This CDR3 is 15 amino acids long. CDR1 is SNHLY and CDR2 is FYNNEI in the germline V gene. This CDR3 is CASSELGLSGNTIYF. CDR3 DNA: TGTGCCAGCAGTGAATTAGGACTCTCTGGAAACACCATATATTTT.

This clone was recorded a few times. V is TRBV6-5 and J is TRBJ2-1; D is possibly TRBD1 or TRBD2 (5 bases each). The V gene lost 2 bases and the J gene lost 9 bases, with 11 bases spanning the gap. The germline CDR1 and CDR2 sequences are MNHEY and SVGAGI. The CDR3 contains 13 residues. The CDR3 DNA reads TGTGCCAGCAGTTACGGGACGGGCAGTGAGCAGTTCTTC. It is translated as CASSYGTGSEQFF.

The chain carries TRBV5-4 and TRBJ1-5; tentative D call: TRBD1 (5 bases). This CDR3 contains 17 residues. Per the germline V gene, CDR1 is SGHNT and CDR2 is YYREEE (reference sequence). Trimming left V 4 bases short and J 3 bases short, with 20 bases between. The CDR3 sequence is CASSHRGNQGPNQPQHF. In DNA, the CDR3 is TGTGCCAGCAGCCATAGAGGGAACCAGGGTCCCAATCAGCCCCAGCATTTT. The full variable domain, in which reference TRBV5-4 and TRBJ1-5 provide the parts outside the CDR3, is ETGVTQSPTHLIKTRGQQVTLRCSSQSGHNTVSWYQQALGQGPQFIFQYYREEENGRGNFPPRFSGLQFPNYSSELNVNALELDDSALYLCASSHRGNQGPNQPQHFGDGTRLSIL.

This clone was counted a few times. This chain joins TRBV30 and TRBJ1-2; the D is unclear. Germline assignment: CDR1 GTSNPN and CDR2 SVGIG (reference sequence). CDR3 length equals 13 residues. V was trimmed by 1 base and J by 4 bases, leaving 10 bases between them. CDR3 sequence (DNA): TGTGCCTGGAGTGGAAAGCAGACCTATGGCTACACCTTC. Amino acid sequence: CAWSGKQTYGYTF.

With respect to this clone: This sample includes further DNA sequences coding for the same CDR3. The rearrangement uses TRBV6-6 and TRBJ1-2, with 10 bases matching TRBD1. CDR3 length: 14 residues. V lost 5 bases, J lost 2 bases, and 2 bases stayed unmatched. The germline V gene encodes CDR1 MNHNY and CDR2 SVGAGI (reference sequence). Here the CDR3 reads CASSRGQGNYGYTF. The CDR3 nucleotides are TGTGCCAGCAGTAGGGGACAGGGGAACTATGGCTACACCTTC.